The 4 T cell receptor beta chains in this list originate from one sample, sequenced in a study of identical twins. In TCRdb, the 5' RACE reads were re-called with MiXCR into one record per CDR3 protein. This sample has roughly 700,000 distinct CDR3 sequences; about 9.4% occur once, and the top ten carry approximately 0.89%. The data were also submitted as part of a second study, on yellow fever vaccine responses in identical twins.

Sequenced sample: PBMCs. These receptors all stem from a woman between 18 and 30 years old in good health.

The chain is built from TRBV10-3 and TRBJ1-1; D remains ambiguous. Germline V gives CDR1 ENHRY, CDR2 SYGVKD. The CDR3 length is 14 residues. Trimming took 4 bases from V and 0 from J, leaving 9 bases between them. The CDR3 bases are TGTGCCATCAGTGGTCCAGGCATGAACACTGAAGCTTTCTTT. Its protein product is CAISGPGMNTEAFF.

This clonotype was detected only a few times. The chain joins TRBV5-6 to TRBJ2-5, with unresolved D. V lost 0 bases, J lost 0 bases, and 15 bases lay in between. This CDR3 comprises 17 residues. Per the germline V gene, CDR1 is SGHDT and CDR2 is YYEEEE. The CDR3 DNA sequence: TGTGCCAGCAGCTTGGCCGGCCCGGTCGGATACCAAGAGACCCAGTACTTC. Encoded protein: CASSLAGPVGYQETQYF.

In its sample, this clonotype was seen a few times. CDR3 region: CASSDSLAVLYNEQFF. CDR3 sequence (DNA): TGTGCCAGCAGTGACTCCCTAGCGGTCCTCTACAATGAGCAGTTCTTC. The V gene is TRBV25-1, the J gene TRBJ2-1; 7 bases line up with TRBD2. The CDR3 is 16 residues long. Germline assignment: CDR1 MGHDK and CDR2 SYGVNS. Germline trimming cut 3 bases from V and 3 bases from J; bases unmatched to any gene: 8.

The V call is TRBV5-5, the J call TRBJ1-2, with a tentative D call TRBD1 (6 bases). Trimming stripped 2 bases from V and 5 bases from J, with 19 bases between. The length of the CDR3 is 16 residues. Germline CDR1 SGHKS, CDR2 YYEKEE (reference sequence). This CDR3 reads CASSLSTGLLFYGYTF. CDR3 DNA: TGTGCCAGCAGCTTAAGTACAGGGCTACTTTTTTATGGCTACACCTTC.